The sequence of this TCR beta chain was determined in a study of blood T cells in healthy people across ages. The CDR3 consists of 18 residues. The germline CDR1 and CDR2 sequences are MNHNS and SASEGT. V trimming: 5 bases; J trimming: 2 bases; junction bases outside the gene matches: 9. With a J-beta primer mix and a sample-barcoded 5' primer, a second PCR ran about 6 to 11 cycles. One entry per CDR3 protein results from TCRdb running MiXCR on the 5' RACE reads. The sample lists 650,000 to 1,000,000 distinct CDR3 sequences, under 40% occurring once. The specimen was blood. The V gene is TRBV6-1, the J gene TRBJ2-3; 14 nucleotides agree with TRBD2. The receptor was derived from a man aged 18 to 29 in good health. The CDR3 DNA sequence: TGTGCCAGCAGTCCATCAAAGGGACTAGCGGGGGCCACAGATACGCAGTATTTT. Its translation is CASSPSKGLAGATDTQYF.